This passage covers 18 T cell receptor beta chains from one sample sequenced in a study of blood T cell repertoires in COVID-19. The method was immunoSEQ multiplex PCR; TCRdb's version includes in-frame clones alone and lacks a portion of them. Counted here are roughly 210,000 clones, 88% occurring once; the ten biggest clones make up around 1.6%. Sequencing was done on a sample of peripheral blood. All receptors come from a man aged 65-85 years with acute or convalescent COVID-19.

The chain carries TRBV3-1 (or the pseudogene TRBV3-2) and TRBJ1-2; 8 bases are shared with TRBD1. Trimming at V came to 4 bases and at J to 6 bases, leaving 7 bases not matched to a gene. This CDR3 has 14 amino acids. CDR1 and CDR2 (germline): LGHDT, YNNKEL (reference sequence). The CDR3 protein is CASSRIDRGHGYTF. Here the CDR3 DNA reads TGTGCCAGCAGCCGTATCGACAGGGGCCATGGCTACACCTTC.

The rearrangement links TRBV7-2 to TRBJ2-1; 15 positions agree with TRBD2. The CDR3 runs 18 residues. Germline V CDR1 and CDR2: SGHTA, FQGNSA. Unmatched junction bases numbered 10, after V lost 5 bases and J lost 5 bases. The DNA for the CDR3 is TGTGCCAGCAGCGCGCATAAGGGACTAGCGGGAGGAGACAATGAGCAGTTCTTC. This translates into CASSAHKGLAGGDNEQFF.

This chain connects TRBV28 to TRBJ1-2; TRBD1 matches 8 bases. The CDR3 runs to 16 residues. Trimming removed 4 bases from V and 7 bases from J; junction bases left unmatched: 14. Germline values: CDR1 MDHEN, CDR2 SYDVKM. The CDR3 sequence: CASSSPGQGLVTGYTF. CDR3 DNA: TGTGCCAGCAGTTCCCCTGGACAGGGTCTGGTAACTGGCTACACCTTC.

The V and J genes are TRBV2 and TRBJ1-6; 8 bases line up with TRBD1. Losses at the gene ends were 8 bases for V and 10 bases for J; bases not matched to a gene: 10. The CDR3 contains 14 residues. CDR1 is SNHLY, CDR2 FYNNEI, per germline. The DNA for the CDR3 is TGTGCCAGCCTATCGAGGGACAGGACCTCACCCCTCCACTTT. This sequence encodes CASLSRDRTSPLHF. Combining the CDR3 with reference TRBV2 and TRBJ1-6 gives the whole variable domain EPEVTQTPSHQVTQMGQEVILRCVPISNHLYFYWYRQILGQKVEFLVSFYNNEISEKSEIFDDQFSVERPDGSNFTLKIRSTKLEDSAMYFCASLSRDRTSPLHFGNGTRLTVT.

V usage is TRBV28 and J usage is TRBJ2-2; 8 bases fit TRBD1. The CDR3 is 15 residues long. Germline V lookup: CDR1 MDHEN, CDR2 SYDVKM. Losses at the gene ends were 7 bases for V and 0 bases for J; bases not matched to a gene: 4. CDR3 in DNA: TGTGCCAGCAAGGGACAGGCTACGAACACCGGGGAGCTGTTTTTT. This translates into CASKGQATNTGELFF.

The rearrangement uses TRBV6-5 and TRBJ2-1, with D perhaps TRBD1 (5 bases). The V and J ends lost 6 bases and 4 bases respectively, with 13 bases between them. The germline gives CDR1 MNHEY, CDR2 SVGAGI. CDR3 length equals 14 residues. This chain's CDR3 is CASRPRVPYNEQFF. CDR3 nucleotide sequence: TGTGCCAGCAGGCCCAGGGTTCCGTACAATGAGCAGTTCTTC.

The J gene is TRBJ2-5, the V gene TRBV3-1 (or the pseudogene TRBV3-2); D is unresolved. Looked up from germline, CDR1 is LGHDT and CDR2 is YNNKEL (reference sequence). V lost 0 bases and J lost 5, with 4 bases in between. The CDR3 extends over 12 amino acids. The CDR3 region has the DNA TGTGCCAGCAGCCAAGATCGGGAGACCCAGTACTTC. It encodes CASSQDRETQYF.

The chain carries TRBV5-4 and TRBJ2-1; 13 bases align to TRBD2. Trimming took 3 bases from V and 4 from J; bases not matched to a gene: 4. This CDR3 is built from 16 residues. The germline V gene has CDR1 SGHNT and CDR2 YYREEE (reference sequence). CDR3 protein: CASSSRTSGSYNEQFF. The CDR3 DNA follows: TGTGCCAGCAGCTCCCGGACTAGCGGGAGTTACAATGAGCAGTTCTTC.

The chain combines TRBV7-9 with TRBJ2-3, with a tentative D call TRBD2 (6 bases). Germline CDR1 SEHNR, CDR2 FQNEAQ (reference sequence). V was pared by 2 bases and J by 1 base, with 10 bases between. CDR3 length equals 15 residues. CDR3 in amino acids: CASSLTGAGTDTQYF. The CDR3 nucleotides are TGTGCCAGCAGCTTAACGGGAGCGGGCACAGATACGCAGTATTTT.

This clone was counted only a few times. V is TRBV13 and J is TRBJ1-5; D unresolved. Trimming stripped 4 bases from V and 6 bases from J, with 19 bases between. The CDR3 loop spans 16 amino acids. Germline CDR1 reads PRHDT; CDR2 reads FYEKMQ (reference sequence). The CDR3 loop reads CASSSGRMATGQPQHF. The CDR3 nucleotides read TGTGCCAGCAGCTCTGGCCGTATGGCAACGGGTCAGCCCCAGCATTTT.

This clone was seen a few times. The chain carries TRBV11-1 and TRBJ2-7, with no clear D. The V gene's germline CDR1 is SGHAT and CDR2 FQDESV (reference sequence). This CDR3 contains 13 residues. V lost 3 bases, J lost 0 bases, and 6 bases lay in between. The CDR3 DNA sequence: TGTGCCAGCAGCTTGTACTACTCCTACGAGCAGTACTTC. This sequence encodes CASSLYYSYEQYF.

This clone occurred once. V and J are TRBV23-1 and TRBJ2-1, with 7 nucleotides matching TRBD1. TRBV23-1 is treated as an ORF (open reading frame) with a function not yet certain. V trimming: 9 bases; J trimming: 1 base; junction bases outside the gene matches: 12. The CDR3 is 16 amino acids. This CDR3 reads CASHSGTAVSYNEQFF. The CDR3 DNA reads as TGCGCCAGTCACTCCGGGACAGCGGTTTCCTACAATGAGCAGTTCTTC.

The chain joins TRBV28 to TRBJ2-2; the match to TRBD2 covers 9 bases. V was clipped by 1 base and J by 10 bases; unmatched bases: 7. The CDR3 sequence is 15 residues long. Germline CDR1 is MDHEN and CDR2 is SYDVKM. This chain's CDR3 is CASSLLTSGRPELFF. The DNA for the CDR3 is TGTGCCAGCAGTTTATTGACTAGCGGACGACCGGAGCTGTTTTTT.

On this clone: An end of the junction does not agree with germline; a read error may underlie this. The chain has TRBV15 and TRBJ2-7, with D tentatively TRBD1 (5 bases). This CDR3 has 14 amino acids. Looked up from germline, CDR1 is LNHNV and CDR2 is YYDKDF (reference sequence). CDR3 sequence reads: CATSREPRVGEQYF. CDR3 nucleotides: TGTGCCACCAGCCGAGAACCCAGGGTAGGCGAGCAGTACTTC.

This chain joins TRBV19 and TRBJ2-1; D uncertain. V was shortened by 1 base and J by 0 bases, with 4 bases between the two germline ends. The CDR3 is 14 residues long. Germline V gene sequence: CDR1 LNHDA, CDR2 SQIVND (reference sequence). The CDR3 region has the DNA TGTGCCAGTAGTATAGCCAGCTCCTACAATGAGCAGTTCTTC. This codes for CASSIASSYNEQFF.

The V call is TRBV18, the J call TRBJ1-1; no clear D. This CDR3 is 13 amino acids long. V lost 3 bases to trimming and J lost 2 bases, with 7 bases between them. Germline CDR1 KGHSH, CDR2 LQKENI. CDR3 DNA sequence: TGTGCCAGCTCACCTATGGCCAACACTGAAGCTTTCTTT. Its protein is CASSPMANTEAFF.

The rearrangement uses TRBV2 and TRBJ1-3; the D is unclear. Germline V lookup: CDR1 SNHLY, CDR2 FYNNEI. With 3 bases removed from V and 8 bases from J, the gap between germline ends came to 20 bases. This CDR3 has 16 amino acids. CDR3 region: CASSEGWTRGLDTIYF. The CDR3 region has the DNA TGTGCCAGCAGTGAGGGCTGGACGAGAGGGTTGGACACCATATATTTT.

This clone came up once. The chain links TRBV27 to TRBJ1-5, with TRBD1 identical over 9 bases. J lost 4 bases, V lost 3 bases, and 13 bases had no gene match. Germline lookup yields CDR1 MNHEY and CDR2 SMNVEV (reference sequence). The CDR3 length is 18 residues. CDR3 residues: CASSFDVIWTGANQPQHF. CDR3 sequence (DNA): TGTGCCAGCAGTTTTGACGTCATTTGGACAGGGGCAAATCAGCCCCAGCATTTT.